These T cell receptor beta chains were read from a single sample in a study of blood T cells in healthy people across ages. TCRdb called the 5' RACE reads again in MiXCR, with one record for every CDR3 protein. The data hold hundreds of thousands of distinct CDR3 sequences, with approximately 25% observed a single time. Another study also made use of these data, one on T cells of mothers and their children.

Sequencing was done on a sample of blood. These receptors came from a boy between 10 and 17 years old in good health. Each CDR3 is given with its conserved first and last residue. Each record gives: clone size, D gene, J gene, V gene, CDR3 protein, CDR3 DNA. D genes are given only for firm matches. Not every row has a clone size; where given, it reads once, few, many or a size class.

.	.	TRBJ1-1	TRBV10-3	CAISERQNTEAFF	TGTGCCATCAGTGAACGCCAGAACACTGAAGCTTTCTTT
.	.	TRBJ2-7	TRBV20-1	CSARLGWGTRDYEQYF	TGCAGTGCTAGATTAGGCTGGGGGACTCGAGACTACGAGCAGTACTTC
.	TRBD2	TRBJ2-7	TRBV3-1	CASSQRGRVGYEQYF	TGTGCCAGCAGCCAACGAGGGAGGGTCGGCTACGAGCAGTACTTC
few	.	TRBJ2-7	TRBV6-2/TRBV6-3	CASSSATLIYEQYF	TGTGCCAGCAGTTCCGCCACCCTTATCTACGAGCAGTACTTC
.	.	TRBJ2-5	TRBV28	CASSLRDLRETQYF	TGTGCCAGCAGTTTAAGGGACCTCCGGGAGACCCAGTACTTC
.	TRBD1	TRBJ2-1	TRBV5-1	CASQTGDPYNEQFF	TGCGCCAGCCAGACAGGGGACCCCTACAATGAGCAGTTCTTC
few	TRBD1	TRBJ1-4	TRBV5-1	CASSRGQDEKLFF	TGCGCCAGCAGTAGGGGGCAAGATGAAAAACTGTTTTTT
few	.	TRBJ2-6	TRBV7-3	CASSSPRDSGANVLTF	TGTGCCAGCAGCTCGCCGAGGGACTCTGGGGCCAACGTCCTGACTTTC
.	.	TRBJ1-6	TRBV30	CAWSVRGSSPLHF	TGTGCCTGGAGCGTAAGGGGCAGTTCACCCCTCCACTTT
.	.	TRBJ1-2	TRBV7-9	CASSLWGDHYGYTF	TGTGCCAGCAGCTTATGGGGGGACCACTATGGCTACACCTTC
.	.	TRBJ2-6	TRBV10-3	CAISGTSSGANVLTF	TGTGCCATCAGTGGCACGAGCTCTGGGGCCAACGTCCTGACTTTC
many	TRBD1	TRBJ1-2	TRBV7-2	CASSQGQGGYGYTF	TGTGCCAGCAGCCAGGGACAGGGAGGCTATGGCTACACCTTC
few	.	TRBJ2-7	TRBV20-1	CSASGGYSYEQYF	TGCAGTGCTAGCGGGGGTTACTCCTACGAGCAGTACTTC
few	TRBD2	TRBJ2-1	TRBV7-2	CASSFGGRVEQFF	TGTGCCAGCAGCTTTGGCGGGAGAGTCGAGCAGTTCTTC
.	.	TRBJ1-2	TRBV29-1	CSAQATKASYGYTF	TGCAGCGCCCAGGCAACAAAAGCCAGCTATGGCTACACCTTC
.	.	TRBJ2-3	TRBV7-6	CASRQGRQGGDTQYF	TGTGCCAGCAGGCAAGGCCGACAGGGAGGAGATACGCAGTATTTT
few	.	TRBJ2-7	TRBV28	CAMHLRGDFNEQYF	TGTGCCATGCACCTTAGGGGGGATTTTAACGAGCAGTACTTC
few	.	TRBJ1-2	TRBV4-3	CASSQNRGDGYTF	TGCGCCAGCAGCCAAAACCGGGGGGATGGCTACACCTTC
few	.	TRBJ2-1	TRBV7-2	CASSIDMVGEQFF	TGTGCCAGCAGCATCGACATGGTCGGTGAGCAGTTCTTC
few	TRBD2	TRBJ2-5	TRBV29-1	CSVLAGQETQYF	TGCAGCGTTCTAGCGGGACAAGAGACCCAGTACTTC
.	TRBD1	TRBJ2-2	TRBV4-1	CASARTGVDTGELFF	TGCGCCAGCGCCCGGACAGGGGTGGACACCGGGGAGCTGTTTTTT
.	.	TRBJ2-7	TRBV3-1	CASSQDPVRGGYEQYF	TGTGCCAGCAGCCAAGATCCTGTCCGGGGAGGCTACGAGCAGTACTTC